This TCR beta chain was documented in a study of blood T cell repertoires in COVID-19. Trimming shortened V by 7 bases and J by 4 bases, and 7 bases separated the two germline ends. This CDR3 has 11 residues. Germline CDR1 reads SEHNR; CDR2 reads FQNEAQ (reference sequence). Profiling relied on immunoSEQ multiplex PCR, and the TCRdb table lists in-frame clones only, not all of them. This table holds around 150,000 clones, 78% found once. The specimen sequenced was peripheral blood. The chain couples TRBV7-9 to TRBJ1-1; the D is unclear. The origin of this receptor is an elderly woman with acute or convalescent COVID-19. DNA for the CDR3: TGTGCCAGCATGAGCCCCACTGAAGCTTTCTTT. This gives the protein CASMSPTEAFF.